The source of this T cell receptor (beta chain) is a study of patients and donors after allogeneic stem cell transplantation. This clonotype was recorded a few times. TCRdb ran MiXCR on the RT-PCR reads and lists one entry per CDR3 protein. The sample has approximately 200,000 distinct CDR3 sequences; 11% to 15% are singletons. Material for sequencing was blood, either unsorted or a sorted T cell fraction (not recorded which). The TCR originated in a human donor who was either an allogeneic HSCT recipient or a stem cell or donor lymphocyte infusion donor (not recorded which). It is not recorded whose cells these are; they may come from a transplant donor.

The CDR3 coding sequence is TGTGCCATCAGCCTCCCTGGAGCCGGCACTGAAGCTTTCTTT. As protein: CAISLPGAGTEAFF. This chain links TRBV10-3 with TRBJ1-1; D ambiguous. Trimming removed 6 bases at V and 4 bases at J, with 15 bases between. The CDR3 length is 14 residues. Per the germline V gene, CDR1 is ENHRY and CDR2 is SYGVKD.